Listed below are T cell receptor beta chains from one sample, sequenced in a study of shared clonotypes between healthy human individuals. The protocol was immunoSEQ multiplex PCR, while the TCRdb copy is restricted to in-frame clones and leaves out a portion. There are roughly 510,000 clones in the sample; about 75% occur only once, and 12% lies in the top ten. Sequenced: PBMCs. Receptor source: a woman aged 40-49 years in good health. Some clones in this sample may be carry-over from other donors' samples. The CDR3 runs from the conserved cysteine through the conserved F or W.

j_call	v_call	cdr3_aa
TRBJ2-1	TRBV5-6	CASSSYNEQFF
TRBJ2-5	TRBV5-1	CASSQEGVMAETQYF
TRBJ2-1	TRBV2	CASSDLTSGIGEQFF
TRBJ1-5	TRBV21-1	CASSKNGGRQPQHF
TRBJ2-2	TRBV7-9	CASSLALGRPNTGELFF
TRBJ2-1	TRBV19	CASSLPGQTHEQFF
TRBJ2-5	TRBV5-4	CASRIDSRETQYF
TRBJ2-1	TRBV9	CASSVDSRDNEQFF
TRBJ2-5	TRBV6-1	CASSPGTGPKTQYF
TRBJ2-7	TRBV30	CAWSEGDEQYF
TRBJ1-6	TRBV19	CASSGNPRAYSPLHF
TRBJ2-1	TRBV6-4	CASTATGDSNEQFF
TRBJ2-2	TRBV27	CASMVWVTAGELFF
TRBJ1-4	TRBV2	CASSAHTGTNEKLFF
TRBJ2-5	TRBV5-1	CASSLSGTQETQYF
TRBJ2-3	TRBV2	CASRRGLAGSTQYF
TRBJ2-5	TRBV2	CASSVSGRGETQYF
TRBJ2-3	TRBV28	CASSLDPRTSGGLTDTQYF
TRBJ2-3	TRBV5-1	CASSSRVSGRSTDTQYF
TRBJ2-7	TRBV7-2	CASSLRRDRAYEQYF
TRBJ2-1	TRBV28	CASSTSGAGGFNEQFF
TRBJ2-7	TRBV7-2	CASSRTSGNLGEQYF
TRBJ1-2	TRBV5-6	CASSPQIAFPSYGYTF
TRBJ1-2	TRBV7-2	CASSLGVQGSYGYTF
TRBJ1-1	TRBV7-9	CASSAVGGTEAFF
TRBJ2-3	TRBV5-4	CASTAAGGFGNTQYF
TRBJ2-1	TRBV19	CASSKGGDPYNEQFF
TRBJ1-2	TRBV25-1	CASSGDRGIRYGYTF
TRBJ2-2	TRBV7-3	CASSLSAATNTGELFF
TRBJ2-1	TRBV18	CASSPGLAGGFEQFF
-	TRBV28	CASSLSDRVSEQYF
TRBJ1-1	TRBV30	CASSPQNTEAFF
TRBJ2-1	TRBV6-6	CASSRSEQFF
TRBJ2-2	TRBV5-1	CASSSRTENTGELFF
TRBJ1-1	TRBV28	CASSLIRLETGGTEAFF
TRBJ2-7	TRBV7-9	CASSLGQGPYRF
TRBJ2-3	TRBV2	CASSGGGGLALYF
TRBJ1-3	TRBV30	CAWDRGLEVGNTIYF
TRBJ1-2	TRBV7-2	CASSLGGLRGLNYGYTF
TRBJ2-2	TRBV4-1	CASSQVGLRRVPGGPDTGELFF
TRBJ2-5	TRBV5-1	CASSLASEQETQYF
TRBJ1-4	TRBV19	CASTTPSWGRRREKLFF
TRBJ2-1	TRBV11-3	CASRPGPREPAALNFF
TRBJ1-5	TRBV18	CASSPLTGSNQPQHF